A single T cell receptor (beta chain) is shown here with its context. This sample is part of a study of blood T cell repertoires in COVID-19. Germline CDR1 and CDR2: MDHEN and SYDVKM. There are 16 residues in the CDR3. V shed 4 bases and J shed 0 bases, with 14 bases lying between them. Sequencing was performed with immunoSEQ multiplex PCR; in TCRdb, only in-frame clones are kept and a portion is missing. The data show approximately 94,000 clones, 80% to 95% seen once. Sequencing used peripheral blood. The chain is built from TRBV28 and TRBJ2-3; a weak D match, TRBD2 (6 bases). The TCR originated in a woman between 45 and 60 years old in a cohort sampled during active COVID-19. CDR3 nucleotides: TGTGCCAGCAGTTCTATCACGGGACTCAGCACAGATACGCAGTATTTT. Translation gives CASSSITGLSTDTQYF.